These T cell receptor beta chains were read from a single sample in a study of blood T cell repertoires in COVID-19. TCRdb's copy holds only in-frame clones and misses some; the assay was immunoSEQ multiplex PCR. Of 200,000 to 250,000 clones detected, roughly 80% appear once; the ten largest clones hold approximately 7.4%. Source material: peripheral blood. The receptor source for this set is a woman aged 45-65 years with acute or convalescent COVID-19. The CDR3 runs from the conserved cysteine through the conserved F or W. Each record gives: CDR3 DNA, CDR3 protein, D gene, V gene, J gene, clone size. The D gene is left open where the match is weak. Size is stated for part of the rows, as once, few or many counts, or as a class when the clone is expanded.

CDR3nt: TGTGCCAGCAGTTTAGAGTCAGGGTATGGCTACACCTTC
CDR3aa: CASSLESGYGYTF
d_gene: NA
v_gene: TRBV12-3/TRBV12-4
j_gene: TRBJ1-2
abundance: NA

CDR3nt: TGTGCCAGCAGCAAAGCGAGAGGGCCTGATAAGGAAAAACTGTTTTTT
CDR3aa: CASSKARGPDKEKLFF
d_gene: NA
v_gene: TRBV21-1
j_gene: TRBJ1-4
abundance: NA

CDR3nt: TGCAGTGCTAGTTTAGGACAGGGGGCCTTCTACGAGCAGTACTTC
CDR3aa: CSASLGQGAFYEQYF
d_gene: TRBD1
v_gene: TRBV20-1
j_gene: TRBJ2-7
abundance: NA

CDR3nt: TGTGCCAGCACCCCGGGACAAAACACCGGGGAGCTGTTTTTT
CDR3aa: CASTPGQNTGELFF
d_gene: NA
v_gene: TRBV9
j_gene: TRBJ2-2
abundance: NA

CDR3nt: TGTGCCAGCAGCTCCCGGACAGGCTTCCCCACAGATACGCAGTATTTT
CDR3aa: CASSSRTGFPTDTQYF
d_gene: TRBD1
v_gene: TRBV7-2
j_gene: TRBJ2-3
abundance: NA

CDR3nt: TGTGCCAGCAGCGTGGTCGGCGGGGGAAAGGGAGATACGCAGTATTTT
CDR3aa: CASSVVGGGKGDTQYF
d_gene: TRBD2
v_gene: TRBV9
j_gene: TRBJ2-3
abundance: NA

CDR3nt: TGTGCCAGTAGTCCGATAGACAGGGGAGGCACTGAAGCTTTCTTT
CDR3aa: CASSPIDRGGTEAFF
d_gene: TRBD1
v_gene: TRBV19
j_gene: TRBJ1-1
abundance: NA

CDR3nt: TGCGCCAGCAGCAATAGCGGGGGGGAGCTGTTTTTT
CDR3aa: CASSNSGGELFF
d_gene: TRBD2
v_gene: TRBV5-1
j_gene: TRBJ2-2
abundance: NA

CDR3nt: TGTGCCAGTAGTCCTCGACAGCCATCCTACGAGCAGTACTTC
CDR3aa: CASSPRQPSYEQYF
d_gene: NA
v_gene: TRBV19
j_gene: TRBJ2-7
abundance: few

CDR3nt: TGTGCCACCAGTGATTGGGAGGGAGAGGGCTACACCTTC
CDR3aa: CATSDWEGEGYTF
d_gene: NA
v_gene: TRBV24-1
j_gene: TRBJ1-2
abundance: NA

CDR3nt: TGCGCCAGCAGCTTGGACAGCGGGATTACCGAGCAGTACTTC
CDR3aa: CASSLDSGITEQYF
d_gene: TRBD2
v_gene: TRBV5-1
j_gene: TRBJ2-7
abundance: NA

CDR3nt: TGTGCCAGCAGATCCTACAGGGGGCCCAATCAGCCCCAGCATTTT
CDR3aa: CASRSYRGPNQPQHF
d_gene: TRBD1
v_gene: TRBV28
j_gene: TRBJ1-5
abundance: NA

CDR3nt: TGTGCCAGCAGTGAGTCGACAGGGCGGTCCGTTGAGCAGTTCTTC
CDR3aa: CASSESTGRSVEQFF
d_gene: TRBD1
v_gene: TRBV6-1
j_gene: TRBJ2-1
abundance: NA

CDR3nt: TGTGCCAGCAGCGTTCACGGACAGGGGGACACTGAAGCTTTCTTT
CDR3aa: CASSVHGQGDTEAFF
d_gene: TRBD1
v_gene: TRBV6-5
j_gene: TRBJ1-1
abundance: NA

CDR3nt: TGTGCCAGCAGCTTTGAACAGGATGATGGCTACACCTTC
CDR3aa: CASSFEQDDGYTF
d_gene: NA
v_gene: TRBV5-6
j_gene: TRBJ1-2
abundance: NA

CDR3nt: TGTGCCAGTAGCGACAGGGCCACCTATGGCTACACCTTC
CDR3aa: CASSDRATYGYTF
d_gene: TRBD1
v_gene: TRBV19
j_gene: TRBJ1-2
abundance: NA

CDR3nt: TGTGCCAGCAGCCCGGACAGCACGAACACCGGGGAGCTGTTTTTT
CDR3aa: CASSPDSTNTGELFF
d_gene: NA
v_gene: TRBV7-2
j_gene: TRBJ2-2
abundance: NA

CDR3nt: TGTGCCAGCAGTGATTCCCAGGGAAGCTCCTACAATGAGCAGTTCTTC
CDR3aa: CASSDSQGSSYNEQFF
d_gene: NA
v_gene: TRBV6-1
j_gene: TRBJ2-1
abundance: once

CDR3nt: TGTGCCAGCAGCACCCCGGGGGGGTTGGGAAACACCATATATTTT
CDR3aa: CASSTPGGLGNTIYF
d_gene: NA
v_gene: TRBV28
j_gene: TRBJ1-3
abundance: NA

CDR3nt: TGTGCCAGCAGCCAACCCCGGACACTTGGGGAGACCCAGTACTTC
CDR3aa: CASSQPRTLGETQYF
d_gene: NA
v_gene: TRBV4-2
j_gene: TRBJ2-5
abundance: few

CDR3nt: TGTGCCAGCAGTTTAAGGTCCGGGTCCGATACGCAGTATTTT
CDR3aa: CASSLRSGSDTQYF
d_gene: NA
v_gene: TRBV27
j_gene: TRBJ2-3
abundance: many

CDR3nt: TGTGCCAGCAGCTTACGACAGTTCATGAACACTGAAGCTTTCTTT
CDR3aa: CASSLRQFMNTEAFF
d_gene: NA
v_gene: TRBV7-9
j_gene: TRBJ1-1
abundance: NA

CDR3nt: TGTGCCAGCAGTTATTCGCTAGCGGGCGCCTTCTCCTACGAGCAGTACTTC
CDR3aa: CASSYSLAGAFSYEQYF
d_gene: TRBD2
v_gene: TRBV28
j_gene: TRBJ2-7
abundance: NA

CDR3nt: TGTGCCAGCAGCGTGACTAGCGTGGAAGAGACCCAGTACTTC
CDR3aa: CASSVTSVEETQYF
d_gene: TRBD2
v_gene: TRBV7-2
j_gene: TRBJ2-5
abundance: NA

CDR3nt: TGTGCCATCAGTGGGGACAGGGGCACTGAAGCTTTCTTT
CDR3aa: CAISGDRGTEAFF
d_gene: TRBD1
v_gene: TRBV10-3
j_gene: TRBJ1-1
abundance: few

CDR3nt: TGTGCCAGCAGTCCCTCTAGCGGGGGCTACGAGCAGTACTTC
CDR3aa: CASSPSSGGYEQYF
d_gene: TRBD2
v_gene: TRBV28
j_gene: TRBJ2-7
abundance: many

CDR3nt: TGTGCCAGCAGTGATGGCCCGGACAGGGTTCCAAACACCATATATTTT
CDR3aa: CASSDGPDRVPNTIYF
d_gene: TRBD1
v_gene: TRBV25-1
j_gene: TRBJ1-3
abundance: NA

CDR3nt: TGTGCCAGCAGTTTAGAGACTAGCGGATGGGATGAGCAGTTCTTC
CDR3aa: CASSLETSGWDEQFF
d_gene: TRBD2
v_gene: TRBV27
j_gene: TRBJ2-1
abundance: NA

CDR3nt: TGTGCCAGCAGCCGGACTAGCGGAACAGATACGCAGTATTTT
CDR3aa: CASSRTSGTDTQYF
d_gene: TRBD2
v_gene: TRBV6-6
j_gene: TRBJ2-3
abundance: NA

CDR3nt: TGTGCCAGCAGCTTAGGGTTGGGACAGGGGGCCGACAATGAGCAGTTCTTC
CDR3aa: CASSLGLGQGADNEQFF
d_gene: TRBD1
v_gene: TRBV7-8
j_gene: TRBJ2-1
abundance: NA

CDR3nt: TGTGCCAGCAGTTCACAGGGTAGGAACACCATATATTTT
CDR3aa: CASSSQGRNTIYF
d_gene: NA
v_gene: TRBV12-3/TRBV12-4
j_gene: TRBJ1-3
abundance: NA

CDR3nt: TGCGCCAGCAGCCAAGAGGTAAAGCCAGGGTATGTTTTCTCTGGAAATGAGCAGTTCTTC
CDR3aa: CASSQEVKPGYVFSGNEQFF
d_gene: NA
v_gene: TRBV4-3
j_gene: TRBJ2-1
abundance: NA

CDR3nt: TGCGCCAGCAGCCAAGAAACTCTCTCTAACTATGGCTACACCTTC
CDR3aa: CASSQETLSNYGYTF
d_gene: NA
v_gene: TRBV4-1
j_gene: TRBJ1-2
abundance: NA

CDR3nt: TGCGCCAGCAGCCAAGGTTTCGGACTAGACTACCAAGAGACCCAGTACTTC
CDR3aa: CASSQGFGLDYQETQYF
d_gene: TRBD2
v_gene: TRBV4-3
j_gene: TRBJ2-5
abundance: NA

CDR3nt: TGTGCCAGCAGCTTGGGACAGGGGGCAGCTTTTAGCAATCAGCCCCAGCATTTT
CDR3aa: CASSLGQGAAFSNQPQHF
d_gene: TRBD1
v_gene: TRBV5-6
j_gene: TRBJ1-5
abundance: NA